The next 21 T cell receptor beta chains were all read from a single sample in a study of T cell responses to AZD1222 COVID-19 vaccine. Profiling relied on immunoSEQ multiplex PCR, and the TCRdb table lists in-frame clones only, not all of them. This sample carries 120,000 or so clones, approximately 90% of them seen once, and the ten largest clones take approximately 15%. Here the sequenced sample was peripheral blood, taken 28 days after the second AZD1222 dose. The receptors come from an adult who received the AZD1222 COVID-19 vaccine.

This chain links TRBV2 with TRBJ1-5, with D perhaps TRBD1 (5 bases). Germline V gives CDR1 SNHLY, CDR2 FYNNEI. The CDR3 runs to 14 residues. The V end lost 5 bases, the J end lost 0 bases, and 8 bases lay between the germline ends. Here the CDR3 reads CASSRGYSNQPQHF. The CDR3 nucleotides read TGTGCCAGCAGTCGGGGGTATAGCAATCAGCCCCAGCATTTT.

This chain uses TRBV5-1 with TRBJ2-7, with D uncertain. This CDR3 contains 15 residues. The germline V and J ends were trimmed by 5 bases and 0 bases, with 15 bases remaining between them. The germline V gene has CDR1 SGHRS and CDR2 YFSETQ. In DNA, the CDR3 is TGCGCCAGCAGATCCGCCCCCTACAGCTCCTACGAGCAGTACTTC. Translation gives CASRSAPYSSYEQYF. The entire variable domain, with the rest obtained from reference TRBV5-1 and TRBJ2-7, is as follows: KAGVTQTPRYLIKTRGQQVTLSCSPISGHRSVSWYQQTPGQGLQFLFEYFSETQRNKGNFPGRFSGRQFSNSRSEMNVSTLELGDSALYLCASRSAPYSSYEQYFGPGTRLTVT.

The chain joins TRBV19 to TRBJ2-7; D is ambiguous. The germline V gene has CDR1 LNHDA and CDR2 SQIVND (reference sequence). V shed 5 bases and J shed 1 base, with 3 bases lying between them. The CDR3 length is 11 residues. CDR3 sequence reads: CASSGSYEQYF. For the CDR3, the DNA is TGTGCCAGTAGTGGATCCTACGAGCAGTACTTC.

As DNA, the CDR3 is TGTGCCACCCTAGCGGGAGGGCCGTACAATGAGCAGTTCTTC. It translates to CATLAGGPYNEQFF. The chain carries TRBV28 and TRBJ2-1, with TRBD2 matching 12 bases. The CDR3 sequence is 14 residues long. CDR1 is MDHEN and CDR2 is SYDVKM in the germline V gene. With 10 bases clipped from V and 4 bases from J, the junction kept 5 bases outside the gene matches.

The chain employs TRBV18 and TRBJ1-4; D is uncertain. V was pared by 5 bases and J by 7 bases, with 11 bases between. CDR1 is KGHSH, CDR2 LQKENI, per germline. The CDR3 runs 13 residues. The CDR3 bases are TGTGCCAGCTCATCCCGGGTCCTTGAAAAACTGTTTTTT. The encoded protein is CASSSRVLEKLFF. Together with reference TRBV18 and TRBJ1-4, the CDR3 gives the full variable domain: NAGVMQNPRHLVRRRGQEARLRCSPMKGHSHVYWYRQLPEEGLKFMVYLQKENIIDESGMPKERFSAEFPKEGPSILRIQQVVRGDSAAYFCASSSRVLEKLFFGSGTQLSVL.

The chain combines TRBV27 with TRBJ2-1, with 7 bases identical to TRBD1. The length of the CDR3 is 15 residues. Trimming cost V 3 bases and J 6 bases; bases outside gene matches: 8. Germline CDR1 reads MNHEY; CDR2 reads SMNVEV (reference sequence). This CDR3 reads CASSFSDRAPNEQFF. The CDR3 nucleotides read TGTGCCAGCAGTTTTTCAGACAGGGCTCCCAATGAGCAGTTCTTC.

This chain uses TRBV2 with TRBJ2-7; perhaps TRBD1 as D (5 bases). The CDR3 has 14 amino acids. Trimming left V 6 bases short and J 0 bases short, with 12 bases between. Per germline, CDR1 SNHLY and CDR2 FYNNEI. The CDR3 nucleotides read TGTGCCAGCAGGGACACCGACAGCTCCTACGAGCAGTACTTC. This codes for CASRDTDSSYEQYF.

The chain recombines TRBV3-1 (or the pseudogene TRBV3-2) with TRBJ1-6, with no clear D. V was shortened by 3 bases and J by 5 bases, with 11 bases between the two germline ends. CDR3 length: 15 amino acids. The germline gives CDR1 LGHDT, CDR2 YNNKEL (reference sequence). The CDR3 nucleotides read TGTGCCAGCAGCCAGGGATTTGTAGATAATTCACCCCTCCACTTT. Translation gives CASSQGFVDNSPLHF.

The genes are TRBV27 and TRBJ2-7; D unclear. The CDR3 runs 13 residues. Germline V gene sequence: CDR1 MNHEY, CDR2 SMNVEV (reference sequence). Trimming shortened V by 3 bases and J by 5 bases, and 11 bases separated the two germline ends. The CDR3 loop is CASSFRRVHEQYF. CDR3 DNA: TGTGCCAGCAGTTTCCGCCGGGTCCACGAGCAGTACTTC.

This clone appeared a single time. The CDR3 nucleotides are TGCGCCAGCAGCTTGGAAGGCAGGGGGGGCACTGAAGCTTTCTTT. This codes for CASSLEGRGGTEAFF. The chain is built from TRBV5-1 and TRBJ1-1; 7 bases align to TRBD1. Trimming removed 0 bases from V and 4 bases from J; junction bases left unmatched: 6. The length of the CDR3 is 15 residues. CDR1 SGHRS and CDR2 YFSETQ come from the germline V gene. Using reference TRBV5-1 and TRBJ1-1 for the parts outside the CDR3, the full variable domain is KAGVTQTPRYLIKTRGQQVTLSCSPISGHRSVSWYQQTPGQGLQFLFEYFSETQRNKGNFPGRFSGRQFSNSRSEMNVSTLELGDSALYLCASSLEGRGGTEAFFGQGTRLTVV.

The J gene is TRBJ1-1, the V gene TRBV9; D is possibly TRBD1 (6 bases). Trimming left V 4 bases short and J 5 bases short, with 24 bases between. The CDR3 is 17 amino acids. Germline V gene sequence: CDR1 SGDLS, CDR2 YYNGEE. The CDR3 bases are TGTGCCAGCAGCCGCCATGGACAGCCTCTGCTGGAGACTGAAGCTTTCTTT. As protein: CASSRHGQPLLETEAFF.

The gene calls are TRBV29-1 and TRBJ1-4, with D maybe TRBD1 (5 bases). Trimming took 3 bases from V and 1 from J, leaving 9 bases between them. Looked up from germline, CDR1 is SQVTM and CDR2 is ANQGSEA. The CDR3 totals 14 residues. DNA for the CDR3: TGCAGCGTTGACTCTACAGGAACTAATGAAAAACTGTTTTTT. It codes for CSVDSTGTNEKLFF.

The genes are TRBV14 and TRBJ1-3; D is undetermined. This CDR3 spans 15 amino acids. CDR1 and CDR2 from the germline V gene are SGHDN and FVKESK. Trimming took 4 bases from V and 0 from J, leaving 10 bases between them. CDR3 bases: TGTGCCAGCAGCCCCCGTATATTCTCTGGAAACACCATATATTTT. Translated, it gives CASSPRIFSGNTIYF.

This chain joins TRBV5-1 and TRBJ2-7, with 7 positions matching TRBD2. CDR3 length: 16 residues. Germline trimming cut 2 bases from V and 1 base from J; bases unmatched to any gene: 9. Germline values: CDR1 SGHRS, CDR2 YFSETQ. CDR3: CASSLTLGEGSYEQYF. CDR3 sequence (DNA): TGCGCCAGCAGCTTAACCTTAGGGGAGGGTTCCTACGAGCAGTACTTC.

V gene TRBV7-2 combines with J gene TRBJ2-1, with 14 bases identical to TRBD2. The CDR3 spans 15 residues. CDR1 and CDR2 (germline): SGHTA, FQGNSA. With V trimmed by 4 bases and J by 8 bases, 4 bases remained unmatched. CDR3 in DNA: TGTGCCAGCAGCTGGGGACTAGCGGGAGTATATGAGCAGTTCTTC. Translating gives CASSWGLAGVYEQFF. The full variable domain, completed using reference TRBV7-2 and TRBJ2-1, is GAGVSQSPSNKVTEKGKDVELRCDPISGHTALYWYRQSLGQGLEFLIYFQGNSAPDKSGLPSDRFSAERTGGSVSTLTIQRTQQEDSAVYLCASSWGLAGVYEQFFGPGTRLTVL.

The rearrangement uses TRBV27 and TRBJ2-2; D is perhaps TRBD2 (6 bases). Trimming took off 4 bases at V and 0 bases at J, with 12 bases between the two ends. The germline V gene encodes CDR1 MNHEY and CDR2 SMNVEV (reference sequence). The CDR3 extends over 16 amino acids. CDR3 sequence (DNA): TGTGCCAGCAGTTCCCGGTGGAGGGCGAACACCGGGGAGCTGTTTTTT. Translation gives CASSSRWRANTGELFF.

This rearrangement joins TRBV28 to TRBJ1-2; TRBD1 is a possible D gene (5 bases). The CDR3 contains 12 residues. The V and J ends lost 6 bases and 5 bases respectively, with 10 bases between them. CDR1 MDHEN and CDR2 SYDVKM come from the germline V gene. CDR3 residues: CASSPGRYGYTF. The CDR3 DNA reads TGTGCCAGCAGCCCGGGGCGGTATGGCTACACCTTC.

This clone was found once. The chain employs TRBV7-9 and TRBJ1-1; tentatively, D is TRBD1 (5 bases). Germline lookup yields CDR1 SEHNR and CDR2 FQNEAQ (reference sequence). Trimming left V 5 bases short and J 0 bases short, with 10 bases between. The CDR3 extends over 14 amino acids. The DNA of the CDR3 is TGTGCCAGCAGCAGGCCAGGGCTGAACACTGAAGCTTTCTTT. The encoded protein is CASSRPGLNTEAFF.

The CDR3 bases are TGTGCCAGCAGCCTGGACAGGAATAATGAAAAACTGTTTTTT. This translates into CASSLDRNNEKLFF. The chain recombines TRBV7-2 with TRBJ1-4; TRBD1 aligns across 7 bases. In germline, CDR1 is SGHTA, CDR2 FQGNSA. The length of the CDR3 is 14 residues. The J segment lost 4 bases and the V segment lost 5 bases, leaving 4 bases of the junction unmatched.

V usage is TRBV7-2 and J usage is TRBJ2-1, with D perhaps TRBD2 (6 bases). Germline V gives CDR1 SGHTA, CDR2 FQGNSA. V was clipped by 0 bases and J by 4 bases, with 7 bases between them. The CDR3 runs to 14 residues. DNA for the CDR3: TGTGCCAGCAGCTTAGCTAGCGGTTACAATGAGCAGTTCTTC. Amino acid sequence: CASSLASGYNEQFF.

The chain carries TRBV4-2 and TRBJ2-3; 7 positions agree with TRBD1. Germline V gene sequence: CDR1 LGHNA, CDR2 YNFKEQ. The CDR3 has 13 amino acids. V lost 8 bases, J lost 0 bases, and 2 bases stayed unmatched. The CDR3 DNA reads TGTGCCAGCGGACAGGCAAGCACAGATACGCAGTATTTT. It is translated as CASGQASTDTQYF.